Here is one TCR beta chain with its context. Its antigen remains unidentified. The data were obtained in a study of cytomegalovirus exposure and HLA in healthy donors. V dropped 0 bases and J dropped 8 bases, with 17 bases sitting between them. The germline V gene has CDR1 SGHRS and CDR2 YFSETQ. The CDR3 is 16 residues long. Findings of the study overall: Exclusion applied to some V segments, including TRBV6-2 and TRBV6-3, as they were indistinguishable. Among immune exposure information, only CMV serostatus was available.

The PCR had 60 Vbeta and 13 Jbeta primers. The repertoire was sequenced with immunoSEQ multiplex PCR; TCRdb's copy has only in-frame clones and lacks some. This table holds about 89,000 clones, roughly 85% found once. The J gene is TRBJ1-4, the V gene TRBV5-1; D gene unclear. The sequencing input was PBMCs. The clonotype originates from a man in his forties in good health and CMV-seropositive. The CDR3 DNA sequence: TGCGCCAGCAGCTTGGAAGGAGGAGGAGTGGGGGAAAAACTGTTTTTT. It translates to CASSLEGGGVGEKLFF.